One T cell receptor beta chain is described in this entry. Antigen unknown. Collection occurred without any documented infections or immune events in donors. Clones were read by immunoSEQ multiplex PCR, and TCRdb kept only the in-frame ones, dropping some. The sample yields under 95,000 clones, 89% seen once. Trimming at V came to 0 bases and at J to 0 bases, leaving 9 bases not matched to a gene. The CDR3 sequence is 17 residues long. Germline V gene data show CDR1 as SGHRS and CDR2 as YFSETQ. The sample originates from a study of identifying expanded T cells in peripheral blood. Overall study findings and caveats: Differentially abundant clones: around 1.2 between replicates, roughly 16 at 2 to 3 weeks, less than 20 at four. Clone count variance between approximately 2-week samples rose with total template count.

This chain links TRBV5-1 with TRBJ2-7; 7 bases map to TRBD1. The clonotype comes from a person between 18 and 75 years old in good health. The specimen was blood. The CDR3 here is CASSLAPLTGSSYEQYF. In DNA, the CDR3 is TGCGCCAGCAGCTTGGCTCCCCTGACAGGGAGCTCCTACGAGCAGTACTTC. The full variable domain, with the rest looked up from reference TRBV5-1 and TRBJ2-7, is KAGVTQTPRYLIKTRGQQVTLSCSPISGHRSVSWYQQTPGQGLQFLFEYFSETQRNKGNFPGRFSGRQFSNSRSEMNVSTLELGDSALYLCASSLAPLTGSSYEQYFGPGTRLTVT.